Listed below are T cell receptor beta chains from one sample, sequenced in a study of post-analysis software for immune sequencing data. One entry per CDR3 protein results from TCRdb running MiXCR on the PCR reads. The sample has fewer than 850,000 distinct CDR3 sequences, 25% to 30% seen once; the top ten hold more than 0.45%. The sample taken for sequencing was blood. The receptor set was obtained from a girl between 10 and 17 years old with multiple sclerosis. CDR3s include the opening cysteine and the closing phenylalanine or tryptophan. Fields, in order: clone size, J gene, V gene, D gene, CDR3 protein, CDR3 DNA. The D gene is left open where the match is weak. The size field is filled for only some rows; it gives once, few, many or a size class.

abundance: -
j_gene: TRBJ2-7
v_gene: TRBV3-1
d_gene: TRBD2
CDR3aa: CASSFAGDSTYEQYF
CDR3nt: TGTGCCAGCAGCTTCGCGGGAGACAGCACCTACGAGCAGTACTTC

abundance: few
j_gene: TRBJ1-1
v_gene: TRBV5-1
d_gene: -
CDR3aa: CASSLDAGANTEAFF
CDR3nt: TGCGCCAGCAGCTTGGATGCGGGGGCGAACACTGAAGCTTTCTTT

abundance: -
j_gene: TRBJ2-1
v_gene: TRBV20-1
d_gene: -
CDR3aa: CSARTLSSYNEQFF
CDR3nt: TGCAGTGCGCGGACTCTAAGCTCCTACAATGAGCAGTTCTTC

abundance: few
j_gene: TRBJ2-3
v_gene: TRBV7-9
d_gene: -
CDR3aa: CASTDGTLGIIDTQYF
CDR3nt: TGTGCCAGCACCGACGGGACCCTAGGAATAATAGATACGCAGTATTTT

abundance: -
j_gene: TRBJ2-4
v_gene: TRBV28
d_gene: -
CDR3aa: CASREGLAKNIQYF
CDR3nt: TGTGCCAGCAGGGAGGGGCTAGCCAAAAACATTCAGTACTTC

abundance: -
j_gene: TRBJ1-6
v_gene: TRBV7-9
d_gene: -
CDR3aa: CASSSAWGASSYNSPLHF
CDR3nt: TGTGCCAGCAGCTCCGCCTGGGGGGCCAGCTCCTATAATTCACCCCTCCACTTT

abundance: -
j_gene: TRBJ1-1
v_gene: TRBV28
d_gene: TRBD1
CDR3aa: CASSLSGTGTEAFF
CDR3nt: TGTGCCAGCAGTTTGTCCGGGACAGGGACTGAAGCTTTCTTT

abundance: -
j_gene: TRBJ2-3
v_gene: TRBV5-1
d_gene: -
CDR3aa: CASSLYSGVSTDTQYF
CDR3nt: TGCGCCAGCAGCTTGTACTCAGGGGTCAGCACAGATACGCAGTATTTT

abundance: -
j_gene: TRBJ1-2
v_gene: TRBV7-2
d_gene: TRBD1
CDR3aa: CASRAQRGRGYGYTF
CDR3nt: TGTGCCAGCAGGGCACAGAGGGGGCGCGGCTATGGCTACACCTTC

abundance: few
j_gene: TRBJ2-4
v_gene: TRBV11-2
d_gene: TRBD1
CDR3aa: CASSFDRGYIQYF
CDR3nt: TGTGCCAGCAGCTTTGACAGGGGGTACATTCAGTACTTC

abundance: few
j_gene: TRBJ1-1
v_gene: TRBV10-3
d_gene: -
CDR3aa: CAISGVLQGLDTEAFF
CDR3nt: TGTGCCATCAGTGGGGTTCTACAGGGTTTGGACACTGAAGCTTTCTTT

abundance: -
j_gene: TRBJ2-1
v_gene: TRBV20-1
d_gene: -
CDR3aa: CSASRSTGGSINNEQFF
CDR3nt: TGCAGTGCTAGTCGTTCCACCGGGGGTTCTATCAACAATGAGCAGTTCTTC

abundance: -
j_gene: TRBJ2-7
v_gene: TRBV4-1
d_gene: -
CDR3aa: CASSQSTGNFYEQYF
CDR3nt: TGCGCCAGCAGCCAAAGTACAGGGAATTTCTACGAGCAGTACTTC

abundance: -
j_gene: TRBJ1-5
v_gene: TRBV12-5
d_gene: TRBD1
CDR3aa: CARDSRDSLAPNSNQPQHF
CDR3nt: TGTGCCAGGGACAGCCGGGATTCTTTGGCCCCCAATAGCAATCAGCCCCAGCATTTT

abundance: few
j_gene: TRBJ2-6
v_gene: TRBV10-3
d_gene: TRBD1
CDR3aa: CAITAARGLGANVLTF
CDR3nt: TGTGCCATCACCGCCGCGAGGGGGCTTGGGGCCAACGTCCTGACTTTC

abundance: -
j_gene: TRBJ2-3
v_gene: TRBV9
d_gene: -
CDR3aa: CASSAGDAGWTDTQYF
CDR3nt: TGTGCCAGCAGCGCAGGGGACGCCGGGTGGACAGATACGCAGTATTTT

abundance: few
j_gene: TRBJ2-7
v_gene: TRBV5-1
d_gene: TRBD1
CDR3aa: CASSPFRTGTYEQYF
CDR3nt: TGCGCCAGCAGCCCCTTTCGGACAGGAACCTACGAGCAGTACTTC